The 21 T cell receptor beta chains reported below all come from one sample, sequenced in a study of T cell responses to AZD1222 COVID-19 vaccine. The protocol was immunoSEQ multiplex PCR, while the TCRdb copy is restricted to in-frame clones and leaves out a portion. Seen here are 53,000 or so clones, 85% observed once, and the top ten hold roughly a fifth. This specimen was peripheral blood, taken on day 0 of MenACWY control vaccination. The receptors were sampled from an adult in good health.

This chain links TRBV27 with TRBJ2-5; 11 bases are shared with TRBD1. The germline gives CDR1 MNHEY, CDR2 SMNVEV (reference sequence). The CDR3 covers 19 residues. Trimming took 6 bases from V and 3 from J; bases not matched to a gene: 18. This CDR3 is CASSKHRDRGEVYEETQYF. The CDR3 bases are TGTGCCAGCAGCAAACACCGGGACAGGGGGGAGGTCTACGAAGAGACCCAGTACTTC.

The CDR3 DNA is TGTGCCAGCAACCCATTGGGACAGGGCGGAAACATTCAGTACTTC. Encoded protein: CASNPLGQGGNIQYF. This rearrangement joins TRBV9 to TRBJ2-4; TRBD1 matches 9 bases. The V gene's germline CDR1 is SGDLS and CDR2 YYNGEE. CDR3 length equals 15 residues. The ends lost 6 bases at V and 6 bases at J; junction bases unmatched: 10.

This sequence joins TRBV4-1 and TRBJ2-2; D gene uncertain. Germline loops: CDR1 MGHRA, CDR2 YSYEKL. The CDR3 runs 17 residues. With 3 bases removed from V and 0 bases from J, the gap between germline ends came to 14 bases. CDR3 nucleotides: TGCGCCAGCAGCCAGCCCTCGGTGGGCGCGAACACCGGGGAGCTGTTTTTT. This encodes CASSQPSVGANTGELFF.

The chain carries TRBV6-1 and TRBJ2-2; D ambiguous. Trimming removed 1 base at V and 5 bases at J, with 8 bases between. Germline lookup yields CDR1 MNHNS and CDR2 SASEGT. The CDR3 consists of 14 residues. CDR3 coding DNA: TGTGCCAGCAGTGAAGATCGGTTTACCGGGGAGCTGTTTTTT. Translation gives CASSEDRFTGELFF.

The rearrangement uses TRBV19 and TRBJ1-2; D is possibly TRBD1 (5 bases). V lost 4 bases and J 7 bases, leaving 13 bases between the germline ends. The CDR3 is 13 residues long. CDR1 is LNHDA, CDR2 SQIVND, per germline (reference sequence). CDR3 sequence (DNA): TGTGCCAGTAGTAGCCACGGGGCCGGTGGCTACACCTTC. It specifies CASSSHGAGGYTF.

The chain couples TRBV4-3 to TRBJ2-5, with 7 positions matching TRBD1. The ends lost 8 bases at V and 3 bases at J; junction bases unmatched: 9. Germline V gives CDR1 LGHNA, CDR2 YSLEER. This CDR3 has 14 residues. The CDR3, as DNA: TGCGCCAGCGGAGAGACAGGGTATGAAGAGACCCAGTACTTC. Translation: CASGETGYEETQYF.

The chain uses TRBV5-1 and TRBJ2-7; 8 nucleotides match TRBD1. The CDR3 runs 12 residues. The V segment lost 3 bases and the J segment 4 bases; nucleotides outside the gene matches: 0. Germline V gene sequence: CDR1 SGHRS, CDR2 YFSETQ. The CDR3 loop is CASSWDRYEQYF. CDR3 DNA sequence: TGCGCCAGCAGCTGGGACAGGTACGAGCAGTACTTC.

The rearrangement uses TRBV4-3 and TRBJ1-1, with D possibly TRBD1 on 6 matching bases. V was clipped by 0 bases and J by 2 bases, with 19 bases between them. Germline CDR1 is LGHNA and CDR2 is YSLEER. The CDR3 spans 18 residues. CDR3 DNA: TGCGCCAGCAGCCAAGATCTCGGGGGGCGTTACGACAACACTGAAGCTTTCTTT. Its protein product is CASSQDLGGRYDNTEAFF.

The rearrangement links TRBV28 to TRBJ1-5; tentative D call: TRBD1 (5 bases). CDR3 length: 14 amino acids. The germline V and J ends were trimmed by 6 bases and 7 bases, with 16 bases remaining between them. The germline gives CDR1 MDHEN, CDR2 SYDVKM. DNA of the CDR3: TGTGCCAGCAGGGGGACCCCGACCCTACAGCCCCAGCATTTT. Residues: CASRGTPTLQPQHF.

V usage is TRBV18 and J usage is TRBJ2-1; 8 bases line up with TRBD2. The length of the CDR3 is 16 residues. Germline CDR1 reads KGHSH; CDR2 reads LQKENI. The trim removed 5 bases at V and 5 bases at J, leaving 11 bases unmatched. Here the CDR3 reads CASSITSGLGDNEQFF. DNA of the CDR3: TGTGCCAGCTCAATAACCTCGGGACTAGGAGACAATGAGCAGTTCTTC. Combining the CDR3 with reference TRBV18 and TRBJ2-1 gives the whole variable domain NAGVMQNPRHLVRRRGQEARLRCSPMKGHSHVYWYRQLPEEGLKFMVYLQKENIIDESGMPKERFSAEFPKEGPSILRIQQVVRGDSAAYFCASSITSGLGDNEQFFGPGTRLTVL.

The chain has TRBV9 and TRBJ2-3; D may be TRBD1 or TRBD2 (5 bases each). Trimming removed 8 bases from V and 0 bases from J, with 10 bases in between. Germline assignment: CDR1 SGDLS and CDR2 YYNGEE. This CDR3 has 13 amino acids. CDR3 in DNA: TGTGCCAGTGAGGGGCTCAGCACAGATACGCAGTATTTT. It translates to CASEGLSTDTQYF.

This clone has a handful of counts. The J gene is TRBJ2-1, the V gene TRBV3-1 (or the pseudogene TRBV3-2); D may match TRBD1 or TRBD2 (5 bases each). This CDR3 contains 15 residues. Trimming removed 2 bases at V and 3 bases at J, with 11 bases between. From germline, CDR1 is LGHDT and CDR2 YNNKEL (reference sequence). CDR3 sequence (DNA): TGTGCCAGCAGCCAAACGGGAACAGGCTACAATGAGCAGTTCTTC. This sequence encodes CASSQTGTGYNEQFF.

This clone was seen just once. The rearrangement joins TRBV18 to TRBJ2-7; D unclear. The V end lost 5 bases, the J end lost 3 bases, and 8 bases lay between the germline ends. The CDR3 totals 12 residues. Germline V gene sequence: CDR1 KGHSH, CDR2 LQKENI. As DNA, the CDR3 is TGTGCCAGCTCAATGTCTTACTACGAGCAGTACTTC. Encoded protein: CASSMSYYEQYF.

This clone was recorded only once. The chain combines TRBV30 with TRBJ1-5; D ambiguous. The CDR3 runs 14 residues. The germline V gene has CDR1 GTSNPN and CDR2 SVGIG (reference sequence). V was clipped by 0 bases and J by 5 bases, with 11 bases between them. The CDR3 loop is CAWSVGRVDQPQHF. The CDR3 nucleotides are TGTGCCTGGAGTGTTGGTCGGGTGGATCAGCCCCAGCATTTT.

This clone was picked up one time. CDR3 in DNA: TGTGCCAGCAGTGAACGTGGGACAGGGACCAGATATGGCTACACCTTC. Translation: CASSERGTGTRYGYTF. The chain combines TRBV25-1 with TRBJ1-2; 9 bases match TRBD1. CDR3 length: 16 residues. V lost 2 bases, J lost 5 bases, and 9 bases stayed unmatched. Germline V gives CDR1 MGHDK, CDR2 SYGVNS.

The CDR3 sequence: CASSPIPDTGELFF. The DNA of the CDR3 is TGCGCCAGCAGCCCTATTCCCGACACCGGGGAGCTGTTTTTT. This sequence joins TRBV4-1 and TRBJ2-2; D is ambiguous. With 4 bases removed from V and 3 bases from J, the gap between germline ends came to 9 bases. The CDR3 length is 14 residues. Germline CDR1 MGHRA, CDR2 YSYEKL.

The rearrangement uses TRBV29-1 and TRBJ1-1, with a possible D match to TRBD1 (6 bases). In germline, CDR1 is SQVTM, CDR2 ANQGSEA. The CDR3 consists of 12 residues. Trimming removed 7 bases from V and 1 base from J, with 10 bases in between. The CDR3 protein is CSGRTANTEAFF. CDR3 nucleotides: TGCAGCGGGAGGACAGCGAACACTGAAGCTTTCTTT.

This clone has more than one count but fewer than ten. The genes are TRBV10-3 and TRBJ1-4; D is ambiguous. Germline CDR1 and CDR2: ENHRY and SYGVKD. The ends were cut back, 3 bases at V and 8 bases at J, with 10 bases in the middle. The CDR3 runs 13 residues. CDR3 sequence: CAISDSENEKLFF. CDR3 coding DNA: TGTGCCATCAGTGACTCTGAGAACGAAAAACTGTTTTTT.

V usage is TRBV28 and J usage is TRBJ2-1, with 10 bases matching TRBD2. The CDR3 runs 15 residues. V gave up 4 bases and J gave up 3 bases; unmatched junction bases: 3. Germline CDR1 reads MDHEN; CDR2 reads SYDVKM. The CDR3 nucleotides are TGTGCCAGCAGTTCGACTAGCGGGTTCTACAATGAGCAGTTCTTC. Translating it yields CASSSTSGFYNEQFF.

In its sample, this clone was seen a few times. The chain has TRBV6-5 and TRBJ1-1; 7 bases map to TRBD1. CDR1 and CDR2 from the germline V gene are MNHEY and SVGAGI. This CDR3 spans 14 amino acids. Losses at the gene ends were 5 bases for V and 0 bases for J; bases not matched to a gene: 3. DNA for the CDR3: TGTGCCAGCAGTCGACAGGGCATGAACACTGAAGCTTTCTTT. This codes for CASSRQGMNTEAFF.

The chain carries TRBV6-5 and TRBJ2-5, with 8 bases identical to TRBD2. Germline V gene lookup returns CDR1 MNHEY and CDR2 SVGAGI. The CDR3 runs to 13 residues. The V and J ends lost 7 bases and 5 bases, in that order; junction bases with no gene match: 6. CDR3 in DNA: TGTGCCAGCATCAGAAGCGGGGGCGAGACCCAGTACTTC. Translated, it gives CASIRSGGETQYF.